The clone carrying this TCR beta chain was detected only a few times. Its matching antigen is unknown. PCR primers comprised 60 Vbeta and 13 Jbeta primers. Method: immunoSEQ multiplex PCR; TCRdb's copy keeps in-frame clones and lacks some. The sample lists some 170,000 clones; 65% to 80% were seen once. The CDR3 runs to 15 residues. CDR1 and CDR2 (germline): LNHDA, SQIVND (reference sequence). V shed 3 bases and J 8 bases; nucleotides not matched to a gene: 6. This sample was included in a study of cytomegalovirus exposure and HLA in healthy donors. Study results and limitations: Sequencing artifact likely explains a cluster of highly shared sequence variants. The investigators catalogued under 200 TCR beta chains as cytomegalovirus-associated.

The receptor was isolated from a woman aged 30 to 39 in good health and CMV-seronegative. The sequencing sample was made of PBMCs. The gene calls are TRBV19 and TRBJ2-1; TRBD2 matches 11 bases. DNA of the CDR3: TGTGCCAGTAGTATCCGTCTACTAGCGGGAGATGAGCAGTTCTTC. As protein: CASSIRLLAGDEQFF.